Only a few counts were recorded for the clone carrying this T cell receptor (beta chain). This specimen comes from a study of T-cell reconstitution after alpha-beta-depleted transplantation in children. TCRbeta library preparation incorporated unique molecular identifiers. Each CDR3 protein is one row after TCRdb ran MiXCR on the PCR reads. The top ten clones hold about two fifths of a sample with under 250,000 distinct CDR3 sequences, under 20% of them seen once. V trimming: 6 bases; J trimming: 0 bases; junction bases outside the gene matches: 13. The CDR3 totals 17 residues. Germline CDR1 DFQATT, CDR2 SNEGSKA (reference sequence).

The clonotype comes from a male patient aged 2-10 years who had a stem cell transplant for acute lymphoblastic leukemia, so the T cells may come from the graft donor. Sequencing was performed on PBMCs, mostly from graft donor cells, taken 360 days after TCRalphabeta/CD19-depleted stem cell transplant. V usage is TRBV20-1 and J usage is TRBJ2-1; 8 bases map to TRBD2. In DNA form, the CDR3 reads TGCAGTGCCCCTAAAGCGGGGGCGAACAGCTCCTACAATGAGCAGTTCTTC. This gives the protein CSAPKAGANSSYNEQFF.